Presented here are 28 T cell receptor beta chains from one specimen sequenced in a study of T cells and Merkel cell carcinoma outcomes. This table comes from immunoSEQ multiplex PCR, and its TCRdb copy is limited to in-frame clones, with some not included. This sample yields some 19,000 clones, of which roughly 82% are seen a single time; approximately 2.8% belongs to the top ten. The material sequenced was tumor tissue from Merkel cell carcinoma. The origin of the receptors is a human donor with Merkel cell carcinoma.

The chain joins TRBV4-1 to TRBJ1-4; D is unclear. In germline, CDR1 is MGHRA, CDR2 YSYEKL. The V gene lost 0 bases and the J gene lost 4 bases, with 12 bases spanning the gap. This CDR3 has 16 residues. CDR3 amino acids: CASSQDERSSNEKLFF. CDR3 nucleotides: TGCGCCAGCAGCCAAGATGAGCGCAGCAGTAATGAAAAACTGTTTTTT.

This rearrangement joins TRBV5-1 to TRBJ2-3; 9 nucleotides align to TRBD2. Germline lookup yields CDR1 SGHRS and CDR2 YFSETQ. The CDR3 loop spans 17 amino acids. The junction had 11 bases not matched to a gene; V was cut back by 0 bases and J by 6 bases. In DNA form, the CDR3 reads TGCGCCAGCAGCTTGGCCTACTTGGGCGGGGGGGAGGATACGCAGTATTTT. The encoded protein is CASSLAYLGGGEDTQYF.

V usage is TRBV28 and J usage is TRBJ2-7; TRBD2 might be the D (5 bases). The ends were cut back, 5 bases at V and 6 bases at J, with 17 bases in the middle. Germline-derived CDR1 and CDR2 are MDHEN and SYDVKM. The CDR3 covers 14 residues. CDR3 region: CASSPDGRRGEQYF. The DNA for the CDR3 is TGTGCCAGCAGTCCAGACGGCCGCCGGGGCGAGCAGTACTTC.

V gene TRBV4-1 combines with J gene TRBJ1-4; D gene uncertain. This CDR3 is built from 13 residues. V lost 6 bases and J 5 bases, leaving 10 bases between the germline ends. Germline CDR1 reads MGHRA; CDR2 reads YSYEKL. The CDR3 loop is CASRPDKNEKLFF. The CDR3 nucleotides read TGCGCCAGCAGACCCGATAAGAATGAAAAACTGTTTTTT.

This clone was seen just once. This chain's CDR3 is CASSRYRNTEAFF. In DNA, the CDR3 is TGTGCCAGCAGCCGATACAGGAACACTGAAGCTTTCTTT. The chain links TRBV7-3 to TRBJ1-1, with D unresolved. The germline V gene has CDR1 SGHTA and CDR2 FQGTGA. With 5 bases removed from V and 1 base from J, the gap between germline ends came to 8 bases. The CDR3 covers 13 residues.

By proportion, this clone is medium-sized. The same CDR3 arises from other DNA sequences in this sample as well. This chain uses TRBV11-3 with TRBJ1-1; D uncertain. The ends were cut back, 5 bases at V and 4 bases at J, with 8 bases in the middle. Germline loops: CDR1 SGHNT, CDR2 YENEEA. The CDR3 has 12 amino acids. The CDR3 loop is CASSPRGTEAFF. The CDR3 DNA is TGTGCCAGCAGCCCACGGGGCACTGAAGCTTTCTTT.

The J gene is TRBJ2-2, the V gene TRBV19, with D perhaps TRBD1 (6 bases). CDR3 length: 17 amino acids. V gave up 4 bases and J gave up 3 bases, with 18 bases separating them. Germline CDR1 is LNHDA and CDR2 is SQIVND (reference sequence). CDR3 nucleotides: TGTGCCAGTAGTACGACAGGTTCGGTTTGGGACACCGGGGAGCTGTTTTTT. Residues: CASSTTGSVWDTGELFF.

The count of this clone is one. This chain connects TRBV6-1 to TRBJ1-2; 9 bases agree with TRBD1. The CDR3 runs 14 residues. With 5 bases clipped from V and 5 bases from J, the junction kept 6 bases outside the gene matches. Germline CDR1 reads MNHNS; CDR2 reads SASEGT. CDR3 loop: CASSSSGTGYGYTF. As DNA, the CDR3 is TGTGCCAGCAGTTCTTCCGGGACAGGGTATGGCTACACCTTC.

The V gene is TRBV18, the J gene TRBJ1-5; 12 positions agree with TRBD1. Losses at the gene ends were 2 bases for V and 6 bases for J; bases not matched to a gene: 11. CDR1 and CDR2 from the germline V gene are KGHSH and LQKENI. CDR3 length: 18 amino acids. CDR3 sequence (DNA): TGTGCCAGCTCACCATCGGGACAGGGGGCCTATACTGGTCAGCCCCAGCATTTT. Translating it yields CASSPSGQGAYTGQPQHF. Supplemented by reference TRBV18 and TRBJ1-5, the full variable domain reads NAGVMQNPRHLVRRRGQEARLRCSPMKGHSHVYWYRQLPEEGLKFMVYLQKENIIDESGMPKERFSAEFPKEGPSILRIQQVVRGDSAAYFCASSPSGQGAYTGQPQHFGDGTRLSIL.

The chain combines TRBV30 with TRBJ2-3; D remains unclear. CDR3 size: 12 residues. Trimming shortened V by 1 base and J by 6 bases, and 8 bases separated the two germline ends. Germline V gene sequence: CDR1 GTSNPN, CDR2 SVGIG (reference sequence). CDR3 residues: CAWSEKVDTQYF. DNA of the CDR3: TGTGCCTGGAGTGAAAAGGTGGATACGCAGTATTTT.

This sequence joins TRBV9 and TRBJ2-7, with 7 bases identical to TRBD1. This CDR3 is built from 15 residues. Germline assignment: CDR1 SGDLS and CDR2 YYNGEE. The ends lost 0 bases at V and 2 bases at J; junction bases unmatched: 5. In DNA, the CDR3 is TGTGCCAGCAGCGTAGAGGGGACAGATCCCTACGAGCAGTACTTC. It specifies CASSVEGTDPYEQYF.

This chain connects TRBV11-2 to TRBJ2-5; no clear D. The CDR3 loop spans 15 amino acids. Trimming took 2 bases from V and 4 from J, leaving 14 bases between them. CDR1 and CDR2 (germline): SGHAT, FQNNGV. This CDR3 is CASSLRARSVETQYF. The CDR3 DNA follows: TGTGCCAGCAGCTTAAGGGCCCGATCCGTAGAGACCCAGTACTTC.

The CDR3 DNA reads TGTGCCAGCAGCTTAGGGGAGACCCAGTACTTC. It codes for CASSLGETQYF. V gene TRBV11-2 combines with J gene TRBJ2-5; D is unclear. CDR3 length: 11 amino acids. Trimming stripped 1 base from V and 5 bases from J, with 2 bases between. The germline CDR1 and CDR2 sequences are SGHAT and FQNNGV.

V gene TRBV13 combines with J gene TRBJ1-2; the match to TRBD1 covers 8 bases. The V gene's germline CDR1 is PRHDT and CDR2 FYEKMQ (reference sequence). The J segment lost 2 bases and the V segment lost 0 bases, leaving 2 bases of the junction unmatched. The CDR3 is 15 residues long. DNA of the CDR3: TGTGCCAGCAGCTTAGGCTCAGGGGGCAACTATGGCTACACCTTC. This codes for CASSLGSGGNYGYTF. The full variable domain, with the rest looked up from reference TRBV13 and TRBJ1-2, is AAGVIQSPRHLIKEKRETATLKCYPIPRHDTVYWYQQGPGQDPQFLISFYEKMQSDKGSIPDRFSAQQFSDYHSELNMSSLELGDSALYFCASSLGSGGNYGYTFGSGTRLTVV.

The V and J genes are TRBV18 and TRBJ1-5; D possibly corresponds to TRBD1 (5 bases). This CDR3 is 13 amino acids long. Germline loops: CDR1 KGHSH, CDR2 LQKENI. Between the trimmed V and J ends, which lost 2 bases and 7 bases, there was a span of 9 bases. The CDR3 spells CASSPEGIQPQHF. In nucleotides, the CDR3 is TGTGCCAGCTCACCAGAGGGGATACAGCCCCAGCATTTT.

The V call is TRBV15, the J call TRBJ2-5, with TRBD1 identical over 8 bases. Per the germline V gene, CDR1 is LNHNV and CDR2 is YYDKDF (reference sequence). V lost 0 bases, J lost 5 bases, and 5 bases stayed unmatched. CDR3 length: 15 amino acids. The CDR3 loop is CATSRDGQGFETQYF. CDR3 bases: TGTGCCACCAGCAGAGATGGACAGGGATTTGAGACCCAGTACTTC.

The CDR3 reads CASSLGYWDSDGNTIYF. The DNA of the CDR3 is TGTGCCAGCAGCTTGGGGTATTGGGACTCAGATGGAAACACCATATATTTT. The chain employs TRBV5-6 and TRBJ1-3; weak D call: TRBD1 (5 bases). There are 17 residues in the CDR3. The V end lost 0 bases, the J end lost 3 bases, and 16 bases lay between the germline ends. Germline lookup yields CDR1 SGHDT and CDR2 YYEEEE.

The V gene is TRBV5-5, the J gene TRBJ1-3, with TRBD1 as a possible D gene (6 bases). V lost 4 bases, J lost 0 bases, and 11 bases lay in between. The CDR3 totals 15 residues. Germline assignment: CDR1 SGHKS and CDR2 YYEKEE (reference sequence). The CDR3 region has the DNA TGTGCCAGCAGCGCCGTAGGGGGCTCTGGAAACACCATATATTTT. Translation gives CASSAVGGSGNTIYF.

On this clone itself: This sample includes further DNA sequences coding for the same CDR3. The chain uses TRBV9 and TRBJ2-3; tentatively, D is TRBD2 (7 bases). The V end was cut by 0 bases, the J end by 0 bases, with 8 bases between. The CDR3 has 15 amino acids. Per the germline V gene, CDR1 is SGDLS and CDR2 is YYNGEE. The CDR3 region is CASSVEGGSTDTQYF. The CDR3 region has the DNA TGTGCCAGCAGCGTAGAGGGGGGGAGCACAGATACGCAGTATTTT.

This clone was counted a single time. The chain joins TRBV11-3 to TRBJ2-7; perhaps TRBD1 as D (5 bases). The CDR3 sequence is 11 residues long. Germline loops: CDR1 SGHNT, CDR2 YENEEA. Trimming left V 3 bases short and J 7 bases short, with 7 bases between. CDR3 nucleotide sequence: TGTGCCAGCAGCTTGTCAGGGGAGCAGTACTTC. Translation gives CASSLSGEQYF.

Written as DNA, the CDR3 is TGTGCCAGCAGTCCCACACCGGGACCAGAATCCTACGAGCAGTACTTC. Translating gives CASSPTPGPESYEQYF. The gene calls are TRBV2 and TRBJ2-7; D is tentatively TRBD1 or TRBD2 (5 bases each). The V and J ends lost 5 bases and 1 base respectively, with 18 bases between them. Germline V gene sequence: CDR1 SNHLY, CDR2 FYNNEI. The CDR3 spans 16 residues.

V gene TRBV7-9 combines with J gene TRBJ2-3; D assignment may be TRBD1 or TRBD2 (6 bases each). Trimming removed 1 base from V and 2 bases from J, with 13 bases in between. The CDR3 has 16 residues. Germline V lookup: CDR1 SEHNR, CDR2 FQNEAQ (reference sequence). CDR3 DNA sequence: TGTGCCAGCAGCTTAGGAGGGGGGAGTTTCACAGATACGCAGTATTTT. It is translated as CASSLGGGSFTDTQYF.

This rearrangement joins TRBV5-1 to TRBJ2-1; D might be TRBD1 (6 bases). The CDR3 spans 17 residues. V lost 0 bases, J lost 3 bases, and 16 bases lay in between. The germline V gene encodes CDR1 SGHRS and CDR2 YFSETQ. In nucleotides, the CDR3 is TGCGCCAGCAGCTTGGACAGGGCCTCTTTGAGCTACAATGAGCAGTTCTTC. It translates to CASSLDRASLSYNEQFF.

The rearrangement joins TRBV2 to TRBJ1-2; 8 positions match TRBD1. Germline V gene lookup returns CDR1 SNHLY and CDR2 FYNNEI. With V trimmed by 11 bases and J by 4 bases, 12 bases remained unmatched. The CDR3 is made up of 14 amino acids. The CDR3 DNA sequence: TGTGCCTCTCCAGCACCAGGACAGGGCTATGGCTACACCTTC. Translating it yields CASPAPGQGYGYTF.

The chain combines TRBV19 with TRBJ1-6; D is ambiguous. The CDR3 is made up of 16 amino acids. The V and J ends lost 6 bases and 8 bases respectively, with 20 bases between them. The germline V gene encodes CDR1 LNHDA and CDR2 SQIVND (reference sequence). CDR3 in DNA: TGTGCCAGTAGAAAAAGGGAGGGAGTCGGGGATTCACCCCTCCACTTT. Translation gives CASRKREGVGDSPLHF.

This chain connects TRBV5-5 to TRBJ1-1; weak D call: TRBD1 (5 bases). The V end was cut by 2 bases, the J end by 5 bases, with 13 bases between. The CDR3 is 14 amino acids. CDR1 and CDR2 from the germline V gene are SGHKS and YYEKEE (reference sequence). Here the CDR3 reads CASSFDSYGTEAFF. The CDR3 DNA follows: TGTGCCAGCAGCTTCGACAGTTATGGGACTGAAGCTTTCTTT.

This clone was observed a few times. The DNA of the CDR3 is TGTGCCATCAGTGAAGGGACCATCGGCAATCAGCCCCAGCATTTT. Protein sequence: CAISEGTIGNQPQHF. The chain employs TRBV10-3 and TRBJ1-5, with D maybe TRBD1 (5 bases). V was cut by 3 bases and J by 2 bases, with 11 bases left in between. The V gene's germline CDR1 is ENHRY and CDR2 SYGVKD. The CDR3 length is 15 residues.

J is TRBJ1-1 and V is TRBV10-3, with a possible D match to TRBD1 (6 bases). The CDR3 sequence is 13 residues long. The germline V gene has CDR1 ENHRY and CDR2 SYGVKD. V lost 8 bases and J lost 1, with 11 bases in between. CDR3 protein: CAISGAGNTEAFF. CDR3 coding DNA: TGTGCCATCTCGGGGGCAGGGAACACTGAAGCTTTCTTT.